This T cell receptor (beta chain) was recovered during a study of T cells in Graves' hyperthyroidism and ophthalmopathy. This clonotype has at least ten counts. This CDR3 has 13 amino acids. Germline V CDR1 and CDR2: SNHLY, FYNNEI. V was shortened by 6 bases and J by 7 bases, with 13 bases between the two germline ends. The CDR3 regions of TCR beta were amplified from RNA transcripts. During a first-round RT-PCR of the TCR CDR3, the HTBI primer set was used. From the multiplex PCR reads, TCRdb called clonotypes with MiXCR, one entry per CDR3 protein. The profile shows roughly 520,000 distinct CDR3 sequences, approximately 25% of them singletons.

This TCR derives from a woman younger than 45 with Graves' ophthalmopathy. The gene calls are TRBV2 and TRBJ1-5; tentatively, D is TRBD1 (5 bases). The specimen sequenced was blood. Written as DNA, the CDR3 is TGTGCCAGCAGCCGAGCCCGGGGGCAGCCCCAGCATTTT. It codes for CASSRARGQPQHF.